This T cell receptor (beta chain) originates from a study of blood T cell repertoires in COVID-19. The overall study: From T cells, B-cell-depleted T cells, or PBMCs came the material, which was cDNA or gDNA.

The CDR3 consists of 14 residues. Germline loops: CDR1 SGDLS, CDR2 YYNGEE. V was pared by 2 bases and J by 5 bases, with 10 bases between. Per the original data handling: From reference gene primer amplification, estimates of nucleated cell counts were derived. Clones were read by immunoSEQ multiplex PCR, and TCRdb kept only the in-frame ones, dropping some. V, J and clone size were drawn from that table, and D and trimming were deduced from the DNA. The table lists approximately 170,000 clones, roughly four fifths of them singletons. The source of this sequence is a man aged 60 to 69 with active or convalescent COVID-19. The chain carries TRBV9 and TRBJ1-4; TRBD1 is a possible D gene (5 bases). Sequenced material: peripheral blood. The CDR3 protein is CASSVDSRNEKLFF. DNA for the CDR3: TGTGCCAGCAGCGTCGACAGCCGAAATGAAAAACTGTTTTTT.